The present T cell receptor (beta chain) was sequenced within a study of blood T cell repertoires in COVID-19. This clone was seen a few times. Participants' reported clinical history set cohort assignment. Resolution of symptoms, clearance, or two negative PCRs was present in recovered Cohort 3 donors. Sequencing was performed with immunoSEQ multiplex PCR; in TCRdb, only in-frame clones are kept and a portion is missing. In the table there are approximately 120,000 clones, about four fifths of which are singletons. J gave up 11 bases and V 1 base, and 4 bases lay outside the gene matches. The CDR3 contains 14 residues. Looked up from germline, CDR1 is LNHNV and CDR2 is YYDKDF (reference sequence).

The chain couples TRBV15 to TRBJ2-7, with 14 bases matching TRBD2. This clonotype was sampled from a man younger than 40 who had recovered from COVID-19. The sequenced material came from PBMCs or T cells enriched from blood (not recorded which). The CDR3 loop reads CATSRVGTSGRKYF. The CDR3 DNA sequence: TGTGCCACCAGCAGAGTCGGGACTAGCGGGAGAAAGTACTTC.